A single sample is the source of the 25 T cell receptor beta chains below, sequenced in a study of blood T cells in healthy people across ages. The second PCR ran about 6 to 12 cycles with a sample-barcoded 5' primer and J-beta primers. In TCRdb, the 5' RACE reads were re-called with MiXCR into one record per CDR3 protein. This table holds about 1.8 million distinct CDR3 sequences, about 50% found once. Material: blood. The receptors stem from a middle-aged woman in good health.

The chain uses TRBV27 and TRBJ2-1, with D tentatively TRBD1 or TRBD2 (5 bases each). CDR1 MNHEY and CDR2 SMNVEV come from the germline V gene (reference sequence). The CDR3 contains 14 residues. The ends were cut back, 4 bases at V and 5 bases at J, with 12 bases in the middle. The DNA of the CDR3 is TGTGCCAGCAGTTGGGGGACGGAAAACAATGAGCAGTTCTTC. Translating gives CASSWGTENNEQFF.

Regarding this clonotype: One end of the junction fails to match germline, which may point to a read error. The rearrangement uses TRBV4-2 and TRBJ2-1; 7 bases map to TRBD2. The length of the CDR3 is 16 residues. Germline V gives CDR1 LGHNA, CDR2 YNFKEQ. The CDR3 nucleotides read TGTGCCAGCAGCCAAGCAAGCGGGGCCTCCTACAATGAGCAGCTCTTC. Its translation is CASSQASGASYNEQLF.

The chain links TRBV4-3 to TRBJ2-5; TRBD1 or TRBD2 may be the D gene (5 bases each). The DNA end favors TRBJ2-7, so the J call may be wrong. Germline V gene data show CDR1 as LGHNA and CDR2 as YSLEER. CDR3 size: 16 residues. CDR3 loop: CASSQEGDAPAYEQYF. CDR3 coding DNA: TGCGCCAGCAGCCAAGAAGGGGACGCTCCTGCCTACGAGCAGTACTTC.

In this sample, this clonotype turned up once. The chain uses TRBV2 and TRBJ2-4, with TRBD2 matching over 7 bases. The J call is doubtful: the DNA matches TRBJ2-7 better. The CDR3 extends over 13 amino acids. Germline CDR1 is SNHLY and CDR2 is FYNNEI. The CDR3 DNA reads TGTGCCCCCGGCGGGGGTGGGATCTACGAGCAGTACTTC. This codes for CAPGGGGIYEQYF.

The chain employs TRBV7-2 and TRBJ2-1, with D unclear. Trimming left V 5 bases short and J 10 bases short, with 12 bases between. CDR1 SGHTA and CDR2 FQGNSA come from the germline V gene. There are 12 residues in the CDR3. CDR3 coding DNA: TGTGCCAGCAGCAAACTATCTAAGGAGCAGTTCTTC. Protein: CASSKLSKEQFF.

This clonotype has more than one count but fewer than ten. The CDR3 region is CASSEAWRGYSYEQYF. The CDR3 bases are TGTGCCAGCAGTGAAGCTTGGCGGGGTTACTCCTACGAGCAGTACTTC. This chain joins TRBV6-1 and TRBJ2-7, with D perhaps TRBD2 (6 bases). Per the germline V gene, CDR1 is MNHNS and CDR2 is SASEGT. The CDR3 consists of 16 residues. Trimming left V 0 bases short and J 0 bases short, with 12 bases between.

This sequence joins TRBV4-3 and TRBJ2-5; 8 bases are shared with TRBD1. With V trimmed by 0 bases and J by 5 bases, 11 bases remained unmatched. Germline V gene data show CDR1 as LGHNA and CDR2 as YSLEER. This CDR3 has 17 amino acids. For the CDR3, the DNA is TGCGCCAGCAGCCAAGATCCGGCAGGGGGCTTGTCGGAGACCCAGTACTTC. Amino acids: CASSQDPAGGLSETQYF.

The V call is TRBV15, the J call TRBJ2-1, with D tentatively TRBD1 or TRBD2 (6 bases each). Germline CDR1 LNHNV, CDR2 YYDKDF (reference sequence). Trimming took off 8 bases at V and 2 bases at J, with 16 bases between the two ends. The CDR3 sequence is 15 residues long. The CDR3 here is CATGRPGATYNEQFF. The CDR3 DNA follows: TGTGCCACCGGTCGTCCGGGGGCCACCTACAATGAGCAGTTCTTC.

V and J are TRBV12-3 or TRBV12-4 and TRBJ2-7; D may match TRBD1 or TRBD2 (5 bases each). Trimming shortened V by 4 bases and J by 7 bases, and 14 bases separated the two germline ends. The CDR3 runs to 13 residues. The CDR3 DNA reads TGTGCCAGCAGTTCGGGGACCTACAATGAGCAGTACTTC. Encoded protein: CASSSGTYNEQYF.

The chain joins TRBV7-2 to TRBJ2-7; TRBD2 aligns across 11 bases. Germline V gives CDR1 SGHTA, CDR2 FQGNSA. This CDR3 region has 16 residues. Losses at the gene ends were 1 base for V and 5 bases for J; bases not matched to a gene: 7. This CDR3 is CASSLEGTSGTHEQYF. CDR3 DNA sequence: TGTGCCAGCAGCTTAGAAGGGACTAGCGGAACCCACGAGCAGTACTTC.

This clonotype was detected a few times. The chain links TRBV12-3 or TRBV12-4 to TRBJ1-4; D is possibly TRBD1 (6 bases). V was clipped by 8 bases and J by 5 bases, with 9 bases between them. The CDR3 extends over 12 amino acids. CDR3 coding DNA: TGTGCCAGCGGACAGAGAAATGAAAAACTGTTTTTT. Translation gives CASGQRNEKLFF.

V usage is TRBV6-1 and J usage is TRBJ2-7; 7 nucleotides agree with TRBD1. The CDR3 loop spans 17 amino acids. In germline, CDR1 is MNHNS, CDR2 SASEGT. With V trimmed by 3 bases and J by 2 bases, 13 bases remained unmatched. Here the CDR3 reads CASSDFSLDRITYEQYF. CDR3 in DNA: TGTGCCAGCAGTGACTTTTCCTTGGACAGGATTACCTACGAGCAGTACTTC.

This clonotype was seen a few times. The chain carries TRBV5-6 and TRBJ2-1; maybe TRBD2 (6 bases). CDR1 is SGHDT, CDR2 YYEEEE, per germline. The CDR3 runs to 14 residues. With 7 bases removed from V and 2 bases from J, the gap between germline ends came to 13 bases. CDR3 sequence reads: CASSPTGAYNEQFF. CDR3 DNA: TGTGCCAGCTCACCAACGGGAGCCTACAATGAGCAGTTCTTC.

This clonotype was detected only a few times. The rearrangement links TRBV27 to TRBJ1-2; 8 bases are shared with TRBD1. Germline values: CDR1 MNHEY, CDR2 SMNVEV (reference sequence). Unmatched junction bases numbered 9, after V lost 6 bases and J lost 3 bases. The CDR3 covers 15 residues. This CDR3 is CASRVRTGRDYGYTF. Here the CDR3 DNA reads TGTGCCAGCAGGGTTAGGACAGGGCGGGACTATGGCTACACCTTC.

The rearrangement joins TRBV4-3 to TRBJ2-5, with D perhaps TRBD1 or TRBD2 (5 bases each). Germline V gene lookup returns CDR1 LGHNA and CDR2 YSLEER. V was clipped by 1 base and J by 4 bases, with 13 bases between them. The CDR3 length is 15 residues. CDR3 nucleotide sequence: TGCGCCAGCAGCCAAGGTGACAGACTACGAGAGACCCAGTACTTC. It is translated as CASSQGDRLRETQYF.

A few counts support this clonotype. This chain uses TRBV5-6 with TRBJ2-4; no clear D. The DNA end favors TRBJ2-5, so the J call may be wrong. Germline values: CDR1 SGHDT, CDR2 YYEEEE. The CDR3 contains 15 residues. CDR3 coding DNA: TGTGCCAGCAGCTTGGTGACCCCCGTATCGGAGACCCAGTACTTC. It is translated as CASSLVTPVSETQYF.

The chain carries TRBV7-2 and TRBJ2-3, with 7 bases fitting TRBD1. V shed 5 bases and J 6 bases; nucleotides not matched to a gene: 23. CDR1 and CDR2 (germline): SGHTA, FQGNSA. This CDR3 region has 19 residues. The DNA for the CDR3 is TGTGCCAGCAGCCCAACCGGGACAGCTCTTATTTTTGGTTTGGATACGCAGTATTTT. As protein: CASSPTGTALIFGLDTQYF.

The J gene is TRBJ2-7, the V gene TRBV12-3 or TRBV12-4; a possible D gene is TRBD1 (6 bases). CDR3 size: 13 residues. Trimming took 5 bases from V and 4 from J, leaving 12 bases between them. The CDR3 nucleotides are TGTGCCAGCAGTCGGACAGTACATTACGAGCAGTACTTC. Protein sequence: CASSRTVHYEQYF.

The CDR3 coding sequence is TGTGCCAGCTCACCACCAGGGTTTGGGTCCGGGGAGCTGTTTTTT. This codes for CASSPPGFGSGELFF. V is TRBV18 and J is TRBJ2-2; unclear D gene. In germline, CDR1 is KGHSH, CDR2 LQKENI. Trimming removed 0 bases from V and 6 bases from J, with 11 bases in between. This CDR3 region has 15 residues.

The V gene is TRBV3-1, the J gene TRBJ2-3; D remains ambiguous. Looked up from germline, CDR1 is LGHDT and CDR2 is YNNKEL (reference sequence). The germline V and J ends were trimmed by 1 base and 8 bases, with 7 bases remaining between them. This CDR3 contains 12 residues. The CDR3 protein is CASSQGLPTQYF. For the CDR3, the DNA is TGTGCCAGCAGCCAAGGCCTGCCTACGCAGTATTTT.

The rearrangement uses TRBV27 and TRBJ2-1, with D possibly TRBD2 on 5 matching bases. This CDR3 region has 12 residues. V dropped 7 bases and J dropped 10 bases, with 14 bases sitting between them. The germline V gene encodes CDR1 MNHEY and CDR2 SMNVEV (reference sequence). DNA for the CDR3: TGTGCCAGCATTTCTGCTAGCACGGAGCAGTTCTTC. Translation gives CASISASTEQFF.

The chain couples TRBV7-9 to TRBJ2-4; 8 nucleotides match TRBD2. The DNA end is a closer match to TRBJ2-7, so the J assignment may be wrong. This CDR3 has 17 amino acids. Germline V lookup: CDR1 SEHNR, CDR2 FQNEAQ (reference sequence). This CDR3 reads CASSLDLAGGVPNEQYF. For the CDR3, the DNA is TGTGCCAGCAGCTTAGACTTGGCGGGGGGTGTCCCCAACGAGCAGTACTTC.

The genes are TRBV7-2 and TRBJ2-2; 7 nucleotides agree with TRBD2. The germline V gene has CDR1 SGHTA and CDR2 FQGNSA. This CDR3 contains 15 residues. V dropped 4 bases and J dropped 5; count of bases not matched to a gene: 7. CDR3 DNA: TGTGCCAGCAGCTGGGAATGGCGGGGGACCGGGGAGCTGTTTTTT. It translates to CASSWEWRGTGELFF. The full variable domain, its missing parts supplied by reference TRBV7-2 and TRBJ2-2, is GAGVSQSPSNKVTEKGKDVELRCDPISGHTALYWYRQSLGQGLEFLIYFQGNSAPDKSGLPSDRFSAERTGGSVSTLTIQRTQQEDSAVYLCASSWEWRGTGELFFGEGSRLTVL.

V and J are TRBV20-1 and TRBJ2-3; D might be TRBD2 (5 bases). The CDR3 runs to 17 residues. CDR1 is DFQATT, CDR2 SNEGSKA, per germline (reference sequence). The V and J ends lost 0 bases and 0 bases respectively, with 16 bases between them. Written as DNA, the CDR3 is TGCAGTGCTAGAGACTCCCCGGACTCGCTTAGCACAGATACGCAGTATTTT. Amino acids: CSARDSPDSLSTDTQYF.

This clonotype was seen a few times. The chain employs TRBV7-2 and TRBJ2-3; D could derive from TRBD1 or TRBD2 (6 bases each). With 8 bases removed from V and 4 bases from J, the gap between germline ends came to 16 bases. Germline assignment: CDR1 SGHTA and CDR2 FQGNSA. This CDR3 has 14 residues. CDR3 bases: TGTGCCAGCGGGAGCCCGGGGGCTGCAGATACGCAGTATTTT. It is translated as CASGSPGAADTQYF.